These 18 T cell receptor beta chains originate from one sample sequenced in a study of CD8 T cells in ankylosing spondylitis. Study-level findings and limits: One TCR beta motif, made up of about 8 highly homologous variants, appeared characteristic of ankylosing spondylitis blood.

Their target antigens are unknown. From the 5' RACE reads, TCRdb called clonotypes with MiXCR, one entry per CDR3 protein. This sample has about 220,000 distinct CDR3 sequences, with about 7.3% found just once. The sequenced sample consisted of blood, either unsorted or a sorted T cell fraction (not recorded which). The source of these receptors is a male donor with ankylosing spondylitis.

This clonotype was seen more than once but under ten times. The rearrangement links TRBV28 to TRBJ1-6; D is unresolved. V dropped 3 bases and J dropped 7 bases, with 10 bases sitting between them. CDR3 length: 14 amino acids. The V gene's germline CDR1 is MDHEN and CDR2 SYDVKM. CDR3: CASSFRLLNSPLHF. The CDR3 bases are TGTGCCAGCAGTTTCCGTCTGTTGAATTCACCCCTCCACTTT.

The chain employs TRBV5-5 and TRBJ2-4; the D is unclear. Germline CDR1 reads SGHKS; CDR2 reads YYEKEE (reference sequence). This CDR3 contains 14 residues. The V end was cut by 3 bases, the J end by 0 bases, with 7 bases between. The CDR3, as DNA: TGTGCCAGCAGCTCGGGCCTAGCCAAAAACATTCAGTACTTC. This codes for CASSSGLAKNIQYF. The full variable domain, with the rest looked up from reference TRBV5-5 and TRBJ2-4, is DAGVTQSPTHLIKTRGQQVTLRCSPISGHKSVSWYQQVLGQGPQFIFQYYEKEERGRGNFPDRFSARQFPNYSSELNVNALLLGDSALYLCASSSGLAKNIQYFGAGTRLSVL.

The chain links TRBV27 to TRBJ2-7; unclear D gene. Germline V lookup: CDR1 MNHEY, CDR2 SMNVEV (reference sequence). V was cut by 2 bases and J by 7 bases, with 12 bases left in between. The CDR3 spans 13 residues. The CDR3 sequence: CASSLLNGWEQYF. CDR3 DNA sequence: TGTGCCAGCAGTTTACTGAACGGGTGGGAGCAGTACTTC.

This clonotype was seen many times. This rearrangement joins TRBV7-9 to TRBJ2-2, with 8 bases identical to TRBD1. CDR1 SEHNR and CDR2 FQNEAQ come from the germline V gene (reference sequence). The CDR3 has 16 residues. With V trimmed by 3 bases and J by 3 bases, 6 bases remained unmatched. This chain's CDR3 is CASSFWTGPDTGELFF. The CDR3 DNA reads TGTGCCAGCAGCTTTTGGACAGGGCCAGACACCGGGGAGCTGTTTTTT.

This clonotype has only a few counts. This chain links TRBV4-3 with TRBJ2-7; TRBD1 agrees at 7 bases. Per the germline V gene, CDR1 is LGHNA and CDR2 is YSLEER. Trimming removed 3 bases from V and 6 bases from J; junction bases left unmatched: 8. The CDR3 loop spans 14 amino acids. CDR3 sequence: CASSHGQALAEQYF. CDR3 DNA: TGCGCCAGCAGCCATGGACAGGCCCTCGCCGAGCAGTACTTC.

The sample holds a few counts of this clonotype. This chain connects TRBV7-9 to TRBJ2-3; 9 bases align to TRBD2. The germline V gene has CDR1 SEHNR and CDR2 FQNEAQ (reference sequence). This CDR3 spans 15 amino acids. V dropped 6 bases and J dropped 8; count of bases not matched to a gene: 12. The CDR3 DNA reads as TGTGCCAGCAGAGGGCTAGCGGGGTCCGGGGGTACGCAGTATTTT. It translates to CASRGLAGSGGTQYF.

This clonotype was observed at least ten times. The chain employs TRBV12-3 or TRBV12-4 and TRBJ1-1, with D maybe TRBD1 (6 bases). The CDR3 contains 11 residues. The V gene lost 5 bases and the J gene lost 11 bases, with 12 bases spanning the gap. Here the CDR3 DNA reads TGTGCCAGCAGTACAGGGTTGGGTGCTTTCTTT. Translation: CASSTGLGAFF.

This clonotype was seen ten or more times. The DNA for the CDR3 is TGTGCCAGCAGTTTTGGGTACCACTGGGAGGGATTGCACACTGAAGCTTTCTTT. Translating it yields CASSFGYHWEGLHTEAFF. The chain recombines TRBV28 with TRBJ1-1; D not certain. CDR3 length: 18 residues. Germline-derived CDR1 and CDR2 are MDHEN and SYDVKM. Between the trimmed V and J ends, which lost 3 bases and 3 bases, there was a span of 23 bases.

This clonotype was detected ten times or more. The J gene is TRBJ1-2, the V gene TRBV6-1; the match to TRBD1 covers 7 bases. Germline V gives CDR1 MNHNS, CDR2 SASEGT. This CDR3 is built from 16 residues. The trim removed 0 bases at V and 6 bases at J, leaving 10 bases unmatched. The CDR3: CASSEAGQEIWDGYTF. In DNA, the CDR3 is TGTGCCAGCAGTGAAGCTGGACAGGAGATTTGGGATGGCTACACCTTC.

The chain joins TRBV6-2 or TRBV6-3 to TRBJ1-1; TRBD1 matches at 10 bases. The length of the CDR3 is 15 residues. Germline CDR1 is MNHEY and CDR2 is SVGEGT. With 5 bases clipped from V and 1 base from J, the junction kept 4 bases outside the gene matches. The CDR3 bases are TGTGCCAGCAGTCATTGGGACAGGGGGAACACTGAAGCTTTCTTT. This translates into CASSHWDRGNTEAFF.

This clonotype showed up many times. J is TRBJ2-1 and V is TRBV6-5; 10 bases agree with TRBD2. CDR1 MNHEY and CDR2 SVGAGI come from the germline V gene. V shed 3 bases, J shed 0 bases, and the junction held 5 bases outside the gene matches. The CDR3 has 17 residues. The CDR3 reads CASSYGASGGSYNEQFF. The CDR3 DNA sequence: TGTGCCAGCAGTTATGGGGCTAGCGGGGGCTCCTACAATGAGCAGTTCTTC.

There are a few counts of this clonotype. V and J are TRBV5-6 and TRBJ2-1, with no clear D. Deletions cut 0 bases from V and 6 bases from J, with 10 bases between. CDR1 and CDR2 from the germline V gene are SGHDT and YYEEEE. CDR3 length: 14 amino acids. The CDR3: CASSLAALVNEQFF. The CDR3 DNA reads TGTGCCAGCAGCTTGGCCGCCCTAGTCAATGAGCAGTTCTTC.

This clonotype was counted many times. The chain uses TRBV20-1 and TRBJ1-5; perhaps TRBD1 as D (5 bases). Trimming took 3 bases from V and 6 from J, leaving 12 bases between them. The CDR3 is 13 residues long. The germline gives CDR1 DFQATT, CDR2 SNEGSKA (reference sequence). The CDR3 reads CSARASGGQPQHF. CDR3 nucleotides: TGCAGTGCTAGGGCGTCCGGGGGTCAGCCCCAGCATTTT.

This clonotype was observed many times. CDR3 loop: CASSLGTGLITGELFF. DNA for the CDR3: TGTGCCAGCAGCTTAGGAACAGGGCTGATCACCGGGGAGCTGTTTTTT. This rearrangement joins TRBV11-2 to TRBJ2-2; D might be TRBD1 (6 bases). The germline CDR1 and CDR2 sequences are SGHAT and FQNNGV. CDR3 length: 16 residues. V lost 1 base, J lost 4 bases, and 13 bases lay in between.

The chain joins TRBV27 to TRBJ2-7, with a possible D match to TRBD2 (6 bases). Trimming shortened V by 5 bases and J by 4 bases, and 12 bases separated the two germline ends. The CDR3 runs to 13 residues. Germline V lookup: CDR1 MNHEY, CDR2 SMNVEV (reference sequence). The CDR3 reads CASSHMGLYEQYF. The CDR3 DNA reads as TGTGCCAGCAGTCACATGGGACTTTACGAGCAGTACTTC.

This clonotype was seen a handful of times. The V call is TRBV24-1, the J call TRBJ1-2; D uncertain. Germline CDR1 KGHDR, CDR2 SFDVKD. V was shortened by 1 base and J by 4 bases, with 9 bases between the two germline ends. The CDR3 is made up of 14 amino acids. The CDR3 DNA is TGTGCCACCAGTGATTTTGGCAGGACCTATGGCTACACCTTC. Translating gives CATSDFGRTYGYTF.

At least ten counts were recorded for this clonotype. CDR3 sequence: CASSSEFSGNTIYF. Here the CDR3 DNA reads TGTGCCAGCAGCTCCGAGTTCTCTGGAAACACCATATATTTT. The chain recombines TRBV13 with TRBJ1-3; D ambiguous. Germline-derived CDR1 and CDR2 are PRHDT and FYEKMQ (reference sequence). V gave up 4 bases and J gave up 0 bases, with 7 bases separating them. This CDR3 comprises 14 residues.

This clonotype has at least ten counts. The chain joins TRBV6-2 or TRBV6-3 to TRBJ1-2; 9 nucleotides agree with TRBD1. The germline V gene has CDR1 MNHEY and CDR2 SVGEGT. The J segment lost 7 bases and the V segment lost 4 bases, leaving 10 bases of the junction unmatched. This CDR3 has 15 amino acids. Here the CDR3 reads CASSSLRGTGIGYTF. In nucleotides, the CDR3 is TGTGCCAGCAGTTCTCTCCGCGGGACAGGGATTGGCTACACCTTC.